Each of the 4 T cell receptor beta chains below was sequenced from the same sample in a study of blood T cell repertoires in COVID-19. Some clones are missing from TCRdb's copy, which holds only in-frame ones; the method was immunoSEQ multiplex PCR. The profile shows about 250,000 clones, about 79% of them singletons. The sample taken for sequencing was peripheral blood. The receptors were gathered from an elderly man with acute or convalescent COVID-19.

V usage is TRBV27 and J usage is TRBJ1-5; D is possibly TRBD1 (5 bases). CDR1 and CDR2 from the germline V gene are MNHEY and SMNVEV (reference sequence). The CDR3 contains 13 residues. Trimming cost V 4 bases and J 7 bases, with 11 bases left between them. The DNA for the CDR3 is TGTGCCAGCAGTTCGACAGTCAGGCAGCCCCAGCATTTT. It is translated as CASSSTVRQPQHF.

The chain uses TRBV30 and TRBJ1-2, with TRBD1 as a possible D gene (6 bases). With 0 bases removed from V and 10 bases from J, the gap between germline ends came to 21 bases. This CDR3 region has 15 residues. CDR1 and CDR2 (germline): GTSNPN, SVGIG (reference sequence). This CDR3 reads CAWSVANSGHSNYTF. The CDR3 region has the DNA TGTGCCTGGAGTGTGGCCAATTCGGGACACTCTAACTACACCTTC. Supplemented by reference TRBV30 and TRBJ1-2, the full variable domain reads SQTIHQWPATLVQPVGSPLSLECTVEGTSNPNLYWYRQAAGRGLQLLFYSVGIGQISSEVPQNLSASRPQDRQFILSSKKLLLSDSGFYLCAWSVANSGHSNYTFGSGTRLTVV.

The rearrangement joins TRBV19 to TRBJ2-7; 9 nucleotides line up with TRBD1. CDR1 LNHDA and CDR2 SQIVND come from the germline V gene (reference sequence). The CDR3 runs 18 residues. The V and J ends lost 1 base and 0 bases, in that order; junction bases with no gene match: 10. For the CDR3, the DNA is TGTGCCAGTAGTATAGCCCGGGGTTCGACAGGGGGCTCCTACGAGCAGTACTTC. It codes for CASSIARGSTGGSYEQYF.

This clone was seen only a few times. The rearrangement joins TRBV11-3 to TRBJ2-2, with D unclear. Germline values: CDR1 SGHNT, CDR2 YENEEA. There are 14 residues in the CDR3. V dropped 0 bases and J dropped 4 bases, with 6 bases sitting between them. CDR3 in amino acids: CASSLDSGTGELFF. The DNA of the CDR3 is TGTGCCAGCAGCTTAGATTCCGGCACCGGGGAGCTGTTTTTT.